One sample yielded the 6 T cell receptor beta chains listed below, sequenced in a study of beta chain features in type 1 diabetes. Study-level findings and limits: Moderate but significant shortening of TCRB CDR3s was recorded in all four CD4+ subsets from Type 1 diabetes patients.

Their antigen targets remain unknown. Sequenced material consisted of expressed TCRB transcripts (all of the isolated RNA was reverse transcribed). Produced via immunoSEQ multiplex PCR; TCRdb's table is partial and in-frame only. The sample yields about 640,000 clones, over 10% seen once. The sample taken for sequencing was naive CD4+ T cells from blood. The receptors stem from a man aged 30 to 39 with type 1 diabetes.

This sequence joins TRBV5-6 and TRBJ2-7; D is perhaps TRBD2 (5 bases). The CDR3 runs to 15 residues. The germline V gene encodes CDR1 SGHDT and CDR2 YYEEEE. The germline V and J ends were trimmed by 4 bases and 2 bases, with 16 bases remaining between them. Here the CDR3 reads CASSQSWTGTYEQYF. The CDR3 DNA is TGTGCCAGCAGCCAGAGCTGGACGGGGACCTACGAGCAGTACTTC.

The chain has TRBV7-2 and TRBJ1-2; D call uncertain. Trimming took 3 bases from V and 2 from J, leaving 13 bases between them. This CDR3 spans 15 amino acids. The V gene's germline CDR1 is SGHTA and CDR2 FQGNSA. The CDR3 is CASSLLRQTNYGYTF. The DNA of the CDR3 is TGTGCCAGCAGCTTGTTACGCCAAACAAACTATGGCTACACCTTC.

V gene TRBV19 combines with J gene TRBJ1-5; tentative D call: TRBD1 (5 bases). CDR1 is LNHDA, CDR2 SQIVND, per germline (reference sequence). The V and J ends lost 5 bases and 4 bases respectively, with 9 bases between them. CDR3 length equals 13 residues. The CDR3 sequence: CASSVGVNQPQHF. In DNA, the CDR3 is TGTGCCAGTAGTGTGGGGGTGAATCAGCCCCAGCATTTT.

In this sample, this clone turned up a few times. The chain combines TRBV7-2 with TRBJ2-1; D may be TRBD1 (6 bases). V was trimmed by 6 bases and J by 0 bases, leaving 12 bases between them. There are 15 residues in the CDR3. CDR1 is SGHTA and CDR2 is FQGNSA in the germline V gene. The DNA for the CDR3 is TGTGCCAGCAGTCAACAGGGAAGCTCCTACAATGAGCAGTTCTTC. Protein product: CASSQQGSSYNEQFF.

This chain uses TRBV4-3 with TRBJ2-7; TRBD2 matches at 10 bases. The junction had 7 bases not matched to a gene; V was cut back by 8 bases and J by 6 bases. Germline lookup yields CDR1 LGHNA and CDR2 YSLEER. This CDR3 has 13 residues. The CDR3 loop is CASGIAGGSEQYF. The CDR3 DNA follows: TGCGCCAGCGGGATAGCGGGGGGATCCGAGCAGTACTTC.

The chain uses TRBV6-5 and TRBJ1-2; 8 bases are shared with TRBD1. CDR3 size: 12 residues. Per germline, CDR1 MNHEY and CDR2 SVGAGI. V was pared by 6 bases and J by 3 bases, with 0 bases of the junction left unmatched. The DNA for the CDR3 is TGTGCCAGCAGACAGGGGGACTATGGCTACACCTTC. It is translated as CASRQGDYGYTF.